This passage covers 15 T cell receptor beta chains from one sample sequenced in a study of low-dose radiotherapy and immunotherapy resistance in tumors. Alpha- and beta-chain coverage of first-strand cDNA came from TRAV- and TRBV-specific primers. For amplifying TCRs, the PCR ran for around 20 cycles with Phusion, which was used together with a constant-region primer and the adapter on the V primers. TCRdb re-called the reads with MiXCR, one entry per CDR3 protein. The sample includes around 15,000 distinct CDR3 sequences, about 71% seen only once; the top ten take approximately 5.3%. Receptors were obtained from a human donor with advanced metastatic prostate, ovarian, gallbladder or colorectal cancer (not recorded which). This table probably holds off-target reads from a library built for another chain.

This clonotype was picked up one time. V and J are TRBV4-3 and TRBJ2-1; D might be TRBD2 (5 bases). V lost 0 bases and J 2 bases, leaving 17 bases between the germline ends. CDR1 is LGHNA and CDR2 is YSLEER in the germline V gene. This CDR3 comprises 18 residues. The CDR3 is CASSQDHPASWTYNEQFF. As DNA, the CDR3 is TGCGCCAGCAGCCAAGACCACCCTGCTAGCTGGACCTACAATGAGCAGTTCTTC.

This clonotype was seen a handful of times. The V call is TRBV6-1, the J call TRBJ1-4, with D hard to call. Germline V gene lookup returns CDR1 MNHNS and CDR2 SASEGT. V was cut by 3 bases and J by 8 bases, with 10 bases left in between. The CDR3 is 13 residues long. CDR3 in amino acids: CASSDGPREKLFF. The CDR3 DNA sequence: TGTGCCAGCAGTGATGGTCCGAGAGAAAAACTGTTTTTT.

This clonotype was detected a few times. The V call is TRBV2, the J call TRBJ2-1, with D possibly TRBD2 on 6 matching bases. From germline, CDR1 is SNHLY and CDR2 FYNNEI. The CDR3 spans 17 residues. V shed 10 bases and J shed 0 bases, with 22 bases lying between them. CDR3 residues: CATAREAGLSSYNEQFF. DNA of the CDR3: TGTGCCACCGCCAGGGAGGCGGGACTCAGCTCCTACAATGAGCAGTTCTTC.

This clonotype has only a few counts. CDR3 sequence reads: CSAWGPDRAMNTEAFF. CDR3 DNA: TGCAGTGCTTGGGGCCCGGACAGGGCCATGAACACTGAAGCTTTCTTT. The V call is TRBV20-1, the J call TRBJ1-1, with 8 bases aligning to TRBD1. The CDR3 has 16 residues. V was pared by 5 bases and J by 0 bases, with 11 bases of the junction left unmatched. From germline, CDR1 is DFQATT and CDR2 SNEGSKA (reference sequence).

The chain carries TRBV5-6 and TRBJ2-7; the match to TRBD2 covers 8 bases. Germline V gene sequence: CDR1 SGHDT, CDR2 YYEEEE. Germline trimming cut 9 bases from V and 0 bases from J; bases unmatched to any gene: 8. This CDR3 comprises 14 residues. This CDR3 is CATRYGGASYEQYF. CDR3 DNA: TGTGCCACCCGTTACGGGGGGGCCTCCTACGAGCAGTACTTC.

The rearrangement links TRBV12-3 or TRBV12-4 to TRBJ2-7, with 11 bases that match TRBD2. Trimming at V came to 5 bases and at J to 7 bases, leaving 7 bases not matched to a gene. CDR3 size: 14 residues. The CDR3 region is CASSPTSGSGEQYF. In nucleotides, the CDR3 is TGTGCCAGCAGTCCTACTAGCGGGAGTGGTGAGCAGTACTTC.

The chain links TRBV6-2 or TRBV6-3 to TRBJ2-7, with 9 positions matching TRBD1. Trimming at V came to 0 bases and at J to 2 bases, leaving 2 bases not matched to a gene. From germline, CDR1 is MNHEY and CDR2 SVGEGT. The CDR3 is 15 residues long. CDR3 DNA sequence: TGTGCCAGCAGTTACTCCCGGACAGGGGCCTACGAGCAGTACTTC. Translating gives CASSYSRTGAYEQYF.

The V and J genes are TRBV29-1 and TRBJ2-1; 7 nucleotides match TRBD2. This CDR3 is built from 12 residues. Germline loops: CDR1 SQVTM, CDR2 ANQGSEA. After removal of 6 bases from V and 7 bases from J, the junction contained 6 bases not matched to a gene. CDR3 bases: TGCAGCGTCGGCATAGCGGGTAATGAGCAGTTCTTC. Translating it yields CSVGIAGNEQFF.

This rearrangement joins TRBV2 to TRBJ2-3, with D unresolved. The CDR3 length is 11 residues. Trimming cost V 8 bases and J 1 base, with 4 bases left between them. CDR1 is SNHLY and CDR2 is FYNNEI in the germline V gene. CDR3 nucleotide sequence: TGTGCCAGCTATGGCACAGATACGCAGTATTTT. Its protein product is CASYGTDTQYF.

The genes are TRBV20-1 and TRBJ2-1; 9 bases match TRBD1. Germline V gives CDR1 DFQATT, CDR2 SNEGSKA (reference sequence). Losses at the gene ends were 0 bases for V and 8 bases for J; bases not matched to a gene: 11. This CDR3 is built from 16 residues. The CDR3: CSARDGRQGDFYEQFF. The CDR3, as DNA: TGCAGTGCTAGAGATGGGCGACAGGGGGATTTCTATGAGCAGTTCTTC.

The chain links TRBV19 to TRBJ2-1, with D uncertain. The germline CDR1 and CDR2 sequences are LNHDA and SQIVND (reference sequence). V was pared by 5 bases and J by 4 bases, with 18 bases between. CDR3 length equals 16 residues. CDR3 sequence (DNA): TGTGCCAGTAGTCCGAACAGTGGTGTAGGATACAATGAGCAGTTCTTC. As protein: CASSPNSGVGYNEQFF. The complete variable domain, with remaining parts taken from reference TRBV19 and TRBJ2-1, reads DGGITQSPKYLFRKEGQNVTLSCEQNLNHDAMYWYRQDPGQGLRLIYYSQIVNDFQKGDIAEGYSVSREKKESFPLTVTSAQKNPTAFYLCASSPNSGVGYNEQFFGPGTRLTVL.

DNA of the CDR3: TGTGCCAGCAAACAGGGGACACAGAACACCGGGGAGCTGTTTTTT. Protein: CASKQGTQNTGELFF. V usage is TRBV9 and J usage is TRBJ2-2, with 7 bases fitting TRBD1. Germline CDR1 and CDR2: SGDLS and YYNGEE. The CDR3 sequence is 15 residues long. V was pared by 6 bases and J by 1 base, with 6 bases of the junction left unmatched.

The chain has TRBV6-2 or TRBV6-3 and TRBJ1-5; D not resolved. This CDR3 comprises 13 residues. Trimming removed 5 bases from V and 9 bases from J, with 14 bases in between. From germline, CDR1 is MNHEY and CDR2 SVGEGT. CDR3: CASSPPSQRPQHF. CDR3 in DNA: TGTGCCAGCAGTCCCCCTTCCCAGCGGCCCCAGCATTTT.

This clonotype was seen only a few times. CDR3 DNA sequence: TGCAGCGCCCACACAGGGGTTGGTCAGCCCCAGCATTTT. Its translation: CSAHTGVGQPQHF. The rearrangement links TRBV29-1 to TRBJ1-5, with 7 nucleotides matching TRBD1. CDR3 length: 13 amino acids. Looked up from germline, CDR1 is SQVTM and CDR2 is ANQGSEA. Unmatched junction bases numbered 9, after V lost 7 bases and J lost 6 bases.

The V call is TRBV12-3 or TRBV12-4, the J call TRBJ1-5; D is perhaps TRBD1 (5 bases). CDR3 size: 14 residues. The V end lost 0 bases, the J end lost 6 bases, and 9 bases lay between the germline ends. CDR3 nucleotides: TGTGCCAGCAGTTTAGCATCAGGGACTCAGCCCCAGCATTTT. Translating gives CASSLASGTQPQHF.